The entry below describes one TCR beta chain. Antigen: not known. Measured with immunoSEQ multiplex PCR; TCRdb has only the in-frame clones, and not every one. The repertoire consists of more than 6,000 clones, with around nine tenths occurring once and the leading ten covering roughly 2.5%. This sample was included in a study of chemoradiotherapy in HPV16-positive cancers. The wider study: A couple of HPV16-positive patients' cells yielded candidate HPV-specific clones and common motifs.

Trimming shortened V by 3 bases and J by 0 bases, and 9 bases separated the two germline ends. The CDR3 has 15 residues. In germline, CDR1 is LNHDA, CDR2 SQIVND (reference sequence). General observations from the study: During treatment, candidate HPV-specific clones and E7-related motifs expanded in tumor. Better recurrence-free survival went with HPV-responsive T-cell expansion in HPV16-positive patients. HPV-specific T cells were functionally defined from only a couple of HPV16-positive patients.

The receptor comes from a human donor with HPV-associated anogenital cancer. The chain has TRBV19 and TRBJ2-1; D is uncertain. This sample comprised tumor tissue, obtained from a patient who underwent chemoradiotherapy. Written as DNA, the CDR3 is TGTGCCAGTAGTATTACACCCGACTCCTACAATGAGCAGTTCTTC. Residues: CASSITPDSYNEQFF.